This passage covers 15 T cell receptor beta chains from one sample sequenced in a study of early T cells in non-severe SARS-CoV-2 infection. TCRdb ran MiXCR on the 5' RACE reads and lists one entry per CDR3 protein. Of about 130,000 distinct CDR3 sequences detected, 14% to 15% appear once; the ten largest clones hold 20% to 25%. The sample was whole blood. The receptors originated from an adult who was a healthcare worker with PCR-confirmed SARS-CoV-2 infection or an uninfected control (not recorded which).

This clonotype was found a few times. The genes are TRBV2 and TRBJ2-2; tentatively, D is TRBD1 (5 bases). Trimming removed 4 bases from V and 3 bases from J, with 12 bases in between. This CDR3 has 15 amino acids. Germline V gene lookup returns CDR1 SNHLY and CDR2 FYNNEI. This chain's CDR3 is CASSVAGSDTGELFF. The CDR3 DNA reads TGTGCCAGCAGTGTTGCAGGGTCGGACACCGGGGAGCTGTTTTTT. Full variable domain (remainder filled in from reference TRBV2 and TRBJ2-2): EPEVTQTPSHQVTQMGQEVILRCVPISNHLYFYWYRQILGQKVEFLVSFYNNEISEKSEIFDDQFSVERPDGSNFTLKIRSTKLEDSAMYFCASSVAGSDTGELFFGEGSRLTVL.

This clonotype was found many times. The genes are TRBV5-1 and TRBJ2-5; D unresolved. The CDR3 length is 13 residues. Germline-derived CDR1 and CDR2 are SGHRS and YFSETQ. V was pared by 4 bases and J by 2 bases, with 9 bases between. The CDR3 DNA is TGCGCCAGCAGCCTGGGCAGTCAAGAGACCCAGTACTTC. Translated: CASSLGSQETQYF.

The chain has TRBV12-3 or TRBV12-4 and TRBJ2-7; possible D gene TRBD2, 6 bases. Trimming removed 5 bases from V and 7 bases from J, with 18 bases in between. The CDR3 consists of 14 residues. The CDR3 loop reads CASSRREQSREQYF. The CDR3 nucleotides read TGTGCCAGCAGTCGGAGGGAACAGAGCCGTGAGCAGTACTTC.

The rearrangement joins TRBV5-4 to TRBJ2-1; D is possibly TRBD2 (6 bases). V lost 7 bases to trimming and J lost 7 bases, with 12 bases between them. The germline CDR1 and CDR2 sequences are SGHNT and YYREEE (reference sequence). The CDR3 consists of 12 residues. The CDR3 DNA follows: TGTGCCAGCCATGGGGGGAAGAATGAGCAGTTCTTC. Its translation is CASHGGKNEQFF.

This clonotype was picked up a small number of times. The chain carries TRBV12-3 or TRBV12-4 and TRBJ1-4; maybe TRBD1 (5 bases). This CDR3 is built from 14 residues. The V end lost 1 base, the J end lost 6 bases, and 9 bases lay between the germline ends. The CDR3 sequence is CASSLVTDDEKLFF. The CDR3 region has the DNA TGTGCCAGCAGTTTAGTGACAGATGATGAAAAACTGTTTTTT.

This chain uses TRBV7-9 with TRBJ1-5; tentative D call: TRBD1 (5 bases). Trimming cost V 5 bases and J 7 bases, with 12 bases left between them. CDR1 and CDR2 (germline): SEHNR, FQNEAQ (reference sequence). The CDR3 runs to 13 residues. DNA for the CDR3: TGTGCCAGCAGCGCAGGGTCGTTCCAGCCCCAGCATTTT. It translates to CASSAGSFQPQHF.

This clonotype has at least ten counts. The rearrangement joins TRBV5-4 to TRBJ2-7, with a possible D match to TRBD1 (6 bases). The ends were cut back, 0 bases at V and 0 bases at J, with 10 bases in the middle. In germline, CDR1 is SGHNT, CDR2 YYREEE (reference sequence). The length of the CDR3 is 15 residues. CDR3 protein: CASSLDQGSSYEQYF. The CDR3 DNA is TGTGCCAGCAGCTTGGATCAGGGGAGCTCCTACGAGCAGTACTTC. The entire variable domain, with the rest obtained from reference TRBV5-4 and TRBJ2-7, is as follows: ETGVTQSPTHLIKTRGQQVTLRCSSQSGHNTVSWYQQALGQGPQFIFQYYREEENGRGNFPPRFSGLQFPNYSSELNVNALELDDSALYLCASSLDQGSSYEQYFGPGTRLTVT.

The gene calls are TRBV30 and TRBJ1-5, with TRBD1 matching 10 bases. CDR3 length equals 15 residues. J was trimmed by 4 bases and V by 1 base; bases with no gene match: 4. Germline V lookup: CDR1 GTSNPN, CDR2 SVGIG (reference sequence). CDR3 DNA: TGTGCCTGGAGTGCCGGGACAGGGGTTAATCAGCCCCAGCATTTT. Its protein is CAWSAGTGVNQPQHF.

In its sample, this clonotype was seen a few times. This chain connects TRBV27 to TRBJ2-7; D not resolved. Per the germline V gene, CDR1 is MNHEY and CDR2 is SMNVEV (reference sequence). V was clipped by 0 bases and J by 4 bases, with 13 bases between them. This CDR3 has 15 residues. In DNA form, the CDR3 reads TGTGCCAGCAGTTTATCACCCCCACACCAGTACGAGCAGTACTTC. Protein product: CASSLSPPHQYEQYF.

This clonotype has only a few counts. The rearrangement joins TRBV7-7 to TRBJ2-3; 14 bases match TRBD2. The germline V gene has CDR1 SSHAT and CDR2 FNYEAQ (reference sequence). V lost 1 base, J lost 5 bases, and 5 bases stayed unmatched. The CDR3 length is 17 residues. The CDR3 DNA sequence: TGTGCCAGCAGCTTAGGTGGACTAGCGGGGGGCGGAGATACGCAGTATTTT. Protein: CASSLGGLAGGGDTQYF.

The rearrangement joins TRBV3-1 to TRBJ2-1; tentatively, D is TRBD2 (5 bases). The V gene's germline CDR1 is LGHDT and CDR2 YNNKEL (reference sequence). The V end lost 5 bases, the J end lost 10 bases, and 12 bases lay between the germline ends. The CDR3 length is 12 residues. The CDR3 DNA reads as TGTGCCAGCAGCAACCAACCGGGGGAGCAGTTCTTC. This translates into CASSNQPGEQFF.

This chain uses TRBV12-3 or TRBV12-4 with TRBJ1-1; D is undetermined. CDR3 size: 15 residues. V was trimmed by 6 bases and J by 5 bases, leaving 19 bases between them. The CDR3 nucleotides are TGTGCCAGCAGCCACTATGGGCCTAGAGGGACTGAAGCTTTCTTT. Amino acid sequence: CASSHYGPRGTEAFF.

This clonotype was seen repeatedly, ten times or more. The chain couples TRBV2 to TRBJ2-3; 7 nucleotides match TRBD1. This CDR3 has 14 residues. The germline V gene has CDR1 SNHLY and CDR2 FYNNEI. V lost 7 bases and J lost 2; bases outside the gene matches: 6. The CDR3 here is CASTRGQPTDTQYF. The CDR3 bases are TGTGCCAGCACCCGGGGACAGCCCACAGATACGCAGTATTTT.

The gene calls are TRBV6-2 or TRBV6-3 and TRBJ2-2, with TRBD2 as a possible D gene (6 bases). Germline V CDR1 and CDR2: MNHEY, SVGEGT. The CDR3 has 13 residues. V lost 6 bases and J lost 6, with 11 bases in between. Here the CDR3 reads CASSPWGAGELFF. The CDR3, as DNA: TGTGCCAGCAGCCCATGGGGGGCCGGGGAGCTGTTTTTT.

The chain couples TRBV29-1 to TRBJ1-2; D uncertain. CDR3 size: 11 residues. Germline CDR1 SQVTM, CDR2 ANQGSEA. Trimming took off 4 bases at V and 4 bases at J, with 7 bases between the two ends. The CDR3 DNA follows: TGCAGCGTTGTACACATCTATGGCTACACCTTC. It yields the protein CSVVHIYGYTF. Drawing the rest from reference TRBV29-1 and TRBJ1-2, the complete variable domain is SAVISQKPSRDICQRGTSLTIQCQVDSQVTMMFWYRQQPGQSLTLIATANQGSEATYESGFVIDKFPISRPNLTFSTLTVSNMSPEDSSIYLCSVVHIYGYTFGSGTRLTVV.